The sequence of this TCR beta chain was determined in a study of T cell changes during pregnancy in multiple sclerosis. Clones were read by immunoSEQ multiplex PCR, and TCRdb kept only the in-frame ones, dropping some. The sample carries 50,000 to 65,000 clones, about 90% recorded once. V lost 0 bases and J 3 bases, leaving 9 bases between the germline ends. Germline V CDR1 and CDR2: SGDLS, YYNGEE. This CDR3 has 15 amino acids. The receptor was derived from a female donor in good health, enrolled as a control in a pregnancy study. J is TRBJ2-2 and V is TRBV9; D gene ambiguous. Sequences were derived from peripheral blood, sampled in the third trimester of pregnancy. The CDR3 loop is CASSVDGLDTGELFF. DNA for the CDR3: TGTGCCAGCAGCGTAGACGGGTTAGACACCGGGGAGCTGTTTTTT.